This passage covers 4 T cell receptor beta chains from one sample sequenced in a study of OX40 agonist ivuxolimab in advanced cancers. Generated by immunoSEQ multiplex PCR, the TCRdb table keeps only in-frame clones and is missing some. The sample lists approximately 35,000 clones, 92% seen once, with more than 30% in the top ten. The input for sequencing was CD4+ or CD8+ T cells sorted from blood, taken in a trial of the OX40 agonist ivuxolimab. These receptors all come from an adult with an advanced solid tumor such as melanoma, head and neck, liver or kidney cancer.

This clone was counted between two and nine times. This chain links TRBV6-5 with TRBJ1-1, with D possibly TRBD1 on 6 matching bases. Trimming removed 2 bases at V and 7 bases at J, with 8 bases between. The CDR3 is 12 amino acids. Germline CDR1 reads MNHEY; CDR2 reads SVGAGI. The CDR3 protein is CASSYGQLEAFF. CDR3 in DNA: TGTGCCAGCAGTTACGGACAGCTTGAAGCTTTCTTT.

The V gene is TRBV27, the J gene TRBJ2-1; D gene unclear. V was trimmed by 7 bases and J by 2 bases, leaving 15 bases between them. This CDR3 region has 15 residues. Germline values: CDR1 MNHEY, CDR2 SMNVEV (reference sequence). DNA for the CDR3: TGTGCCAGCACCAAAGGCGTAAGCCCCTACAATGAGCAGTTCTTC. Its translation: CASTKGVSPYNEQFF.

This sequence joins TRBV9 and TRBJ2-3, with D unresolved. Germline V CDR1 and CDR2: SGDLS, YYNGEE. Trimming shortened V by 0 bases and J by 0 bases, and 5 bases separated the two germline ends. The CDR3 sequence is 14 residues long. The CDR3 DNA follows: TGTGCCAGCAGCGTAGGGCGGAGCACAGATACGCAGTATTTT. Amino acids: CASSVGRSTDTQYF.

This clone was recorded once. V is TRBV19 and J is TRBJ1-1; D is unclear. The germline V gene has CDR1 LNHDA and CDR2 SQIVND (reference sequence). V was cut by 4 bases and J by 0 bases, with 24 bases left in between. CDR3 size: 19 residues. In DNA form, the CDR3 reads TGTGCCAGTAGTACCGATTTTCCCTGGTTGGGTTTGATGAACACTGAAGCTTTCTTT. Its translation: CASSTDFPWLGLMNTEAFF.